This T cell receptor beta chain was recovered during a study of metastatic and nonmetastatic thyroid tumors. Whole-study context: Where malignant and benign thyroid patients were concerned, repertoires were compared across blood and tumor or nodule tissue.

As handled by the study authors: A distant-metastasis classifier for papillary thyroid cancer was built using CDR3 differences across clinicopathological groups. TCRdb reprocessed the PCR reads using MiXCR. TCRdb's processing, not the authors' own work, is the source of the V and J calls. Altogether some 31,000 clones are present, roughly a sixth being singletons, with the ten largest covering over 6%. Nobody among the patients had been given any treatment before thyroid surgery. CDR3 length: 17 amino acids. Germline lookup yields CDR1 LGHNA and CDR2 YSLEER. V was pared by 0 bases and J by 0 bases, with 9 bases between. This clone was observed at least ten times. What it recognizes is unknown. The study's findings and limits: Significantly greater TCR beta diversity was reportedly found in malignant thyroid tumors than in benign nodules (in blood and tumor).

This clonotype was obtained from a female donor with papillary thyroid cancer or a benign thyroid nodule (not recorded which). Some clones in this sample may be carry-over from other donors' samples. This chain joins TRBV4-3 and TRBJ2-6; D gene uncertain. The sample consisted of blood. The CDR3 DNA sequence: TGCGCCAGCAGCCAAGATATTAAGGGCTCTGGGGCCAACGTCCTGACTTTC. It is translated as CASSQDIKGSGANVLTF.